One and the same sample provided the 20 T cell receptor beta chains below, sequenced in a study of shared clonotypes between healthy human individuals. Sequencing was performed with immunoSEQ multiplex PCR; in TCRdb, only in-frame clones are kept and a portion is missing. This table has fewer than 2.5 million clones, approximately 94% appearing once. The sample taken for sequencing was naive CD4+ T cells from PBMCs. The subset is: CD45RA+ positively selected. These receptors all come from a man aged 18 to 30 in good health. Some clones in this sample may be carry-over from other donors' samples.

The CDR3 nucleotides are TGTGCCAGCTCTACTGGCACAGATACGCAGTATTTT. Translation gives CASSTGTDTQYF. V usage is TRBV18 and J usage is TRBJ2-3; unclear D gene. The germline V gene encodes CDR1 KGHSH and CDR2 LQKENI. Trimming took 6 bases from V and 1 from J, leaving 5 bases between them. The CDR3 is 12 residues long.

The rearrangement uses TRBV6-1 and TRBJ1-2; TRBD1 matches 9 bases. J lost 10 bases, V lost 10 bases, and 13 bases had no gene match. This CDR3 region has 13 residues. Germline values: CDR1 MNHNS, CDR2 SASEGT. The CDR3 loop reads CAIIKLDRGAYTF. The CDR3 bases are TGTGCCATCATTAAGTTGGACAGGGGTGCCTACACCTTC.

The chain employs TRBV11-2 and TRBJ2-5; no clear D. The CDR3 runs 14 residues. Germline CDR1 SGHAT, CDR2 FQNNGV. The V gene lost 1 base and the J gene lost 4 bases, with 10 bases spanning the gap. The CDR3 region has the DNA TGTGCCAGCAGCTTAGCCGGGCTCGGAGAGACCCAGTACTTC. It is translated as CASSLAGLGETQYF.

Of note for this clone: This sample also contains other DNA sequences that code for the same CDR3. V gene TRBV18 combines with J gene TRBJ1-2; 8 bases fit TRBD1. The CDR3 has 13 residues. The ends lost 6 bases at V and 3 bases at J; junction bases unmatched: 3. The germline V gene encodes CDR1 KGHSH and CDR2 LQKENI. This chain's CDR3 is CASSPGGDYGYTF. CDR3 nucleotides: TGTGCCAGCTCCCCAGGGGGCGACTATGGCTACACCTTC. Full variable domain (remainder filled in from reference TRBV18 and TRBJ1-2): NAGVMQNPRHLVRRRGQEARLRCSPMKGHSHVYWYRQLPEEGLKFMVYLQKENIIDESGMPKERFSAEFPKEGPSILRIQQVVRGDSAAYFCASSPGGDYGYTFGSGTRLTVV.

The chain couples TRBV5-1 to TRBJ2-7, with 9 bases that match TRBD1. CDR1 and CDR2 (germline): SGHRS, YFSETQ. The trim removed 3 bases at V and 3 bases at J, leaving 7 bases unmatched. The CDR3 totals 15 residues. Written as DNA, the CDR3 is TGCGCCAGCAGCTCGCCCGGGACAGGGTTCTACGAGCAGTACTTC. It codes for CASSSPGTGFYEQYF.

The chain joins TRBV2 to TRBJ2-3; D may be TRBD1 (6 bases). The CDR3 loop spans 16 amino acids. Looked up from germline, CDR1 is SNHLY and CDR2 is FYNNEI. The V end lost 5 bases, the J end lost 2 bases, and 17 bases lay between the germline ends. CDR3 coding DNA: TGTGCCAGCAGTCTTAAGGGGGTAGCGACCACAGATACGCAGTATTTT. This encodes CASSLKGVATTDTQYF.

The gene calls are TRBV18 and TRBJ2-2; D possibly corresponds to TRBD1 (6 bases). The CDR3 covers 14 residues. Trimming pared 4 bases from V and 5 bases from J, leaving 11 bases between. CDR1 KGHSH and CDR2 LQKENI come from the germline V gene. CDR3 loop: CASSLDRTTGELFF. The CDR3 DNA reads TGTGCCAGCTCACTTGACAGGACTACCGGGGAGCTGTTTTTT.

The CDR3 sequence: CASSARPRGPEAFF. The CDR3 nucleotides are TGTGCCAGCAGCGCTCGTCCGAGGGGGCCTGAAGCTTTCTTT. The rearrangement links TRBV9 to TRBJ1-1; 7 bases agree with TRBD1. Germline assignment: CDR1 SGDLS and CDR2 YYNGEE. The CDR3 totals 14 residues. V trimming: 3 bases; J trimming: 6 bases; junction bases outside the gene matches: 8.

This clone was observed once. CDR3 bases: TGTGCCAGCAGCACACTAGCGGGGGGGCGGGAGACCCAGTACTTC. It translates to CASSTLAGGRETQYF. The rearrangement links TRBV5-6 to TRBJ2-5, with 13 bases aligning to TRBD2. Germline V gene data show CDR1 as SGHDT and CDR2 as YYEEEE. This CDR3 is 15 amino acids long. The V and J ends lost 4 bases and 5 bases, in that order; junction bases with no gene match: 5.

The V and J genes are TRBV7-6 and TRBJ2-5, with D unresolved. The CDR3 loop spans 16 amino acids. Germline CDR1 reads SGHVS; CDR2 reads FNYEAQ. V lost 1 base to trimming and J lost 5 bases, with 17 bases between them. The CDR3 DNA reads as TGTGCCAGCAGCTTAGTTCAGTTCTCGATGGGGGAGACCCAGTACTTC. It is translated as CASSLVQFSMGETQYF.

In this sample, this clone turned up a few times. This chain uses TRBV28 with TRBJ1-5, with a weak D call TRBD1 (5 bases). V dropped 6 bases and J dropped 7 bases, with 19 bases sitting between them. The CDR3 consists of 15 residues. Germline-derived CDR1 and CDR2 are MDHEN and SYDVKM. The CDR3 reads CASRSGTRGGQPQHF. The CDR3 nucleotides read TGTGCCAGCAGATCCGGGACTCGGGGAGGGCAGCCCCAGCATTTT.

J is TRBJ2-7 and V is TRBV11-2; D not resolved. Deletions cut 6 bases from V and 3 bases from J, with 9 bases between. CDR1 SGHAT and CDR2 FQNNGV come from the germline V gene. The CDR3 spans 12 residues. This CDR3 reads CASSVSLYEQYF. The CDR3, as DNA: TGTGCCAGCAGTGTGTCTCTCTACGAGCAGTACTTC.

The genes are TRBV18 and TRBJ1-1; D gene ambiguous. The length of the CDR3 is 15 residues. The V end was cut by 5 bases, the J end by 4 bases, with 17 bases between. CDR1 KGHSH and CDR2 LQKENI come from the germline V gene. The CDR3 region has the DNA TGTGCCAGCTCATCCAATATCGGTGCTGGCACTGAAGCTTTCTTT. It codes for CASSSNIGAGTEAFF.

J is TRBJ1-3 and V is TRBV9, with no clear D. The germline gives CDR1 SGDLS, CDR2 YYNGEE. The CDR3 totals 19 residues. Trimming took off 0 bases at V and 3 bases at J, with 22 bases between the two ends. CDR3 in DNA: TGTGCCAGCAGCGTAGCTCCTGGTCTCACGGCGGGAGATGGAAACACCATATATTTT. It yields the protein CASSVAPGLTAGDGNTIYF. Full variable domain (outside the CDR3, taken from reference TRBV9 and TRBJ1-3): DSGVTQTPKHLITATGQRVTLRCSPRSGDLSVYWYQQSLDQGLQFLIQYYNGEERAKGNILERFSAQQFPDLHSELNLSSLELGDSALYFCASSVAPGLTAGDGNTIYFGEGSWLTVV.

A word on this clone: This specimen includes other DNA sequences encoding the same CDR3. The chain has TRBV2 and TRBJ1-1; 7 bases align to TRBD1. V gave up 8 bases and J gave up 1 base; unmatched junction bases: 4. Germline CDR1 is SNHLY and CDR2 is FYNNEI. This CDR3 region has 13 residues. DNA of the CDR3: TGTGCCAGCCGGGGGACAGAGAACACTGAAGCTTTCTTT. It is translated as CASRGTENTEAFF. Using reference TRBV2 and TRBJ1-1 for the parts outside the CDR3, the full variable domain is EPEVTQTPSHQVTQMGQEVILRCVPISNHLYFYWYRQILGQKVEFLVSFYNNEISEKSEIFDDQFSVERPDGSNFTLKIRSTKLEDSAMYFCASRGTENTEAFFGQGTRLTVV.

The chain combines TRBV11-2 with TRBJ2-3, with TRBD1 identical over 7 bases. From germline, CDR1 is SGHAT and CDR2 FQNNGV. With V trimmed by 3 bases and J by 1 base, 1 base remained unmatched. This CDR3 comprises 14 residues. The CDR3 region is CASSFTGGTDTQYF. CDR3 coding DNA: TGTGCCAGCAGCTTCACAGGGGGCACAGATACGCAGTATTTT.

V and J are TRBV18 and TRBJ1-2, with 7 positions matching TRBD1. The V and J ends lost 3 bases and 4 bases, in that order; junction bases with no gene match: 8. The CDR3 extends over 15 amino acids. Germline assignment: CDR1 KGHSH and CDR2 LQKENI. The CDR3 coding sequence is TGTGCCAGCTCACCTGCGGGACAGAGCCTCTATGGCTACACCTTC. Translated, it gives CASSPAGQSLYGYTF. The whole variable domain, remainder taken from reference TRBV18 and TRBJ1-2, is NAGVMQNPRHLVRRRGQEARLRCSPMKGHSHVYWYRQLPEEGLKFMVYLQKENIIDESGMPKERFSAEFPKEGPSILRIQQVVRGDSAAYFCASSPAGQSLYGYTFGSGTRLTVV.

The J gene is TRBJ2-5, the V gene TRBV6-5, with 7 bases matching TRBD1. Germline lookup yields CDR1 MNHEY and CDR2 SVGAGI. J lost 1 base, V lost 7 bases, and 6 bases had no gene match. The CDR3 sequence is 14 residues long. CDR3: CASKRGTAQETQYF. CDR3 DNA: TGTGCCAGCAAGAGAGGGACAGCCCAAGAGACCCAGTACTTC.

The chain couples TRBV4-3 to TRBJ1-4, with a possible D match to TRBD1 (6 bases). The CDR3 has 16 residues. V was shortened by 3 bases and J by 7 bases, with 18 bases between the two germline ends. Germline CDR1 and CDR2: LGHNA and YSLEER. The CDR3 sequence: CASSHTYREEGEKLFF. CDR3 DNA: TGCGCCAGCAGCCACACCTACAGGGAGGAGGGTGAAAAACTGTTTTTT.

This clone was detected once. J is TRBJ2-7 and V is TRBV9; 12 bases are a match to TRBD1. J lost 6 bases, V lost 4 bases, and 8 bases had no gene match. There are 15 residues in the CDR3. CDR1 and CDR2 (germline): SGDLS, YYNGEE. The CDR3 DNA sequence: TGTGCCAGCAGCAAGCGGGACAGGGGGCTCGTCGAGCAGTACTTC. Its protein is CASSKRDRGLVEQYF.